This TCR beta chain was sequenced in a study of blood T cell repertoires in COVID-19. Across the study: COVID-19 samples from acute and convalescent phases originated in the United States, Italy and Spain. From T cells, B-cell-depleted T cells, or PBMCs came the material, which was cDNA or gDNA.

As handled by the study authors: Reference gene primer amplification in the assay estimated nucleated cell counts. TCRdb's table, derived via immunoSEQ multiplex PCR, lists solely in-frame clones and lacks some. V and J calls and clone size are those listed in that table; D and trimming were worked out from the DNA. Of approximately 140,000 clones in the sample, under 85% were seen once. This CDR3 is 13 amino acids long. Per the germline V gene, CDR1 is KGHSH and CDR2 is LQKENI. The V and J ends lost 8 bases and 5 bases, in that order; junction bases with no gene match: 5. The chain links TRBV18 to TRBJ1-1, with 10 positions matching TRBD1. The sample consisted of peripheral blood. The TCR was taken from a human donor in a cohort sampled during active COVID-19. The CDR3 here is CASRGQGGTEAFF. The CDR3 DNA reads TGTGCCAGCCGTGGACAGGGGGGGACTGAAGCTTTCTTT.